This TCR beta chain came from a study of blood T cell repertoires in COVID-19. The wider study: Acute-phase and convalescent COVID-19 samples originated in the United States, Italy and Spain. Sample material is recorded as cDNA or gDNA derived from T cells, B-cell-depleted T cells, or PBMCs.

Trimming left V 5 bases short and J 0 bases short, with 11 bases between. Germline V gene lookup returns CDR1 MGHRA and CDR2 YSYEKL. The length of the CDR3 is 15 residues. Seattle patients were enrolled during active infection and followed longitudinally. Authors' methods: How many nucleated cells were present was estimated from reference gene primer amplification. The table came from immunoSEQ multiplex PCR; TCRdb's copy has only in-frame clones and leaves some out. V, J and clone size derive from that table, while D and trimming were established from the DNA sequence. The sample yields 350,000 or so clones, approximately 89% seen once.

The sample comprised peripheral blood. The rearrangement links TRBV4-1 to TRBJ2-4; unclear D gene. This sequence was found in a woman aged 60 to 75 with COVID-19, enrolled during active disease. CDR3 in amino acids: CASSYHPGAKNIQYF. CDR3 in DNA: TGCGCCAGCAGCTACCACCCAGGAGCCAAAAACATTCAGTACTTC.